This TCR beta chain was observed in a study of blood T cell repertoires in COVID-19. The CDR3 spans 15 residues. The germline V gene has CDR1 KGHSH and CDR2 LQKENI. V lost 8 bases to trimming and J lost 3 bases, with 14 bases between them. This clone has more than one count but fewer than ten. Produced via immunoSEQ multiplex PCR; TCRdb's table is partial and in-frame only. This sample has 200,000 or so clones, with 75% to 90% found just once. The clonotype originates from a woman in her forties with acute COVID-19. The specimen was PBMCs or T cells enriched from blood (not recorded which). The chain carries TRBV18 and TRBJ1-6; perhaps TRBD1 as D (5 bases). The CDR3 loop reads CASAVQGHYNSPLHF. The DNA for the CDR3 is TGTGCCAGCGCAGTGCAGGGCCACTATAATTCACCCCTCCACTTT.